What follows are 2 T cell receptor beta chains derived from one specimen sequenced in a study of cytomegalovirus exposure and HLA in healthy donors. Primers included in the PCR were 60 Vbeta and 13 Jbeta primers. Clones were sequenced by immunoSEQ multiplex PCR, and TCRdb holds only the in-frame ones, with some missing. This table holds around 150,000 clones, about 72% found once. Sequenced sample: PBMCs. These receptor sequences come from a man aged 55 to 70 in good health and CMV-seronegative.

The gene calls are TRBV5-8 and TRBJ2-7; 7 bases match TRBD1. The CDR3 spans 17 residues. CDR1 is SGHTS and CDR2 is YDEGEE in the germline V gene. The junction had 13 bases not matched to a gene; V was cut back by 0 bases and J by 4 bases. The CDR3 DNA follows: TGTGCCAGCAGCTTGGAGGTGGCCGGGACAGTCGCTTACGAGCAGTACTTC. This translates into CASSLEVAGTVAYEQYF.

Details on this clone: Other DNA sequences in the same sample also yield this CDR3. This chain uses TRBV30 with TRBJ2-7; possibly TRBD1 for D (6 bases). The CDR3 sequence is 13 residues long. Trimming cost V 5 bases and J 1 base, with 12 bases left between them. Germline V gives CDR1 GTSNPN, CDR2 SVGIG (reference sequence). The CDR3 DNA follows: TGTGCCTGGTCTCGAGGGGGTTCCTACGAGCAGTACTTC. It specifies CAWSRGGSYEQYF.